The source of this TCR beta chain is a study of Graves' ophthalmopathy and Graves' hyperthyroidism. Study-wide points: Also, most clonotypes expanded in the thyroid above 0.001 frequency appeared in blood. A model of 13 signatures distinguished ophthalmopathy from stable hyperthyroidism at around 90% sensitivity and 70% to 84% specificity.

The CDR3 is 14 amino acids. J lost 5 bases, V lost 4 bases, and 5 bases had no gene match. The germline CDR1 and CDR2 sequences are SEHNR and FQNEAQ (reference sequence). RNA transcripts yielded amplified TCR beta CDR3 regions. First-round RT-PCR used HTBI primers; second-round multiplex PCR followed. TCRdb passed the multiplex PCR reads through MiXCR, listing each CDR3 protein once. The profile shows about 550,000 distinct CDR3 sequences, approximately 35% of them singletons. Excluded were patients with other autoimmune diseases, uncontrolled infections, pregnancy or lactation. This clonotype was detected only once. The antigen is unknown.

This chain joins TRBV7-9 and TRBJ2-5, with TRBD2 matching over 9 bases. This receptor was taken from an adult man with Graves' hyperthyroidism. Source material: peripheral blood or thyroid tissue (not recorded which). This CDR3 is CASSYSGRDETQYF. CDR3 in DNA: TGTGCCAGCAGCTATAGCGGGAGAGATGAGACCCAGTACTTC.